These 24 T cell receptor beta chains were all obtained from the same sample, sequenced in a study of identical twins. TCRdb analysed the 5' RACE reads with MiXCR anew, one entry per CDR3 protein. The sample holds 1.5 million to 2 million distinct CDR3 sequences, roughly 35% seen once. The sample consisted of cord blood. The source is a newborn girl in good health.

The table lists this clonotype with many counts. This chain joins TRBV28 and TRBJ2-1; maybe TRBD1 (6 bases). Looked up from germline, CDR1 is MDHEN and CDR2 is SYDVKM. V was trimmed by 0 bases and J by 2 bases, leaving 8 bases between them. The CDR3 loop spans 15 amino acids. This CDR3 is CASSLWGQTYNEQFF. The CDR3 DNA reads TGTGCCAGCAGTTTATGGGGACAAACCTACAATGAGCAGTTCTTC.

The rearrangement uses TRBV2 and TRBJ1-2; possibly TRBD1 for D (6 bases). CDR1 and CDR2 (germline): SNHLY, FYNNEI. Trimming removed 8 bases from V and 4 bases from J, with 14 bases in between. The CDR3 length is 13 residues. The CDR3: CASLIGGLYGYTF. CDR3 nucleotides: TGTGCCAGCCTTATTGGGGGGCTCTATGGCTACACCTTC. The whole variable domain, remainder taken from reference TRBV2 and TRBJ1-2, is EPEVTQTPSHQVTQMGQEVILRCVPISNHLYFYWYRQILGQKVEFLVSFYNNEISEKSEIFDDQFSVERPDGSNFTLKIRSTKLEDSAMYFCASLIGGLYGYTFGSGTRLTVV.

This clonotype was observed a handful of times. V usage is TRBV20-1 and J usage is TRBJ1-2; 11 bases match TRBD1. The CDR3 has 14 amino acids. The germline V gene encodes CDR1 DFQATT and CDR2 SNEGSKA (reference sequence). V lost 6 bases and J lost 3; bases outside the gene matches: 6. The CDR3 here is CSALRDRGDYGYTF. The CDR3 bases are TGCAGTGCGCTCCGGGACAGGGGGGACTATGGCTACACCTTC.

The chain has TRBV24-1 and TRBJ1-1; D possibly corresponds to TRBD1 (6 bases). This CDR3 has 14 residues. The germline V gene has CDR1 KGHDR and CDR2 SFDVKD. V was clipped by 7 bases and J by 1 base, with 12 bases between them. The CDR3 coding sequence is TGTGCCACCAGGACCACGACAGGGAACACTGAAGCTTTCTTT. This gives the protein CATRTTTGNTEAFF.

The chain is built from TRBV6-5 and TRBJ1-6; 8 bases are a match to TRBD1. Germline loops: CDR1 MNHEY, CDR2 SVGAGI. The V and J ends lost 2 bases and 0 bases, in that order; junction bases with no gene match: 6. CDR3 length equals 18 residues. CDR3 loop: CASSYGDRPSSYNSPLHF. CDR3 nucleotides: TGTGCCAGCAGTTACGGGGACAGGCCGAGCTCCTATAATTCACCCCTCCACTTT.

A few counts support this clonotype. The chain joins TRBV5-1 to TRBJ2-1; 11 bases are shared with TRBD2. The end of the DNA fits TRBJ2-7 better, so the J call may be wrong. Germline V gene lookup returns CDR1 SGHRS and CDR2 YFSETQ. The CDR3 is 15 residues long. For the CDR3, the DNA is TGCGCCAGCAGCGTGACTAGCGGGGTTTACAATGAGCAGTACTTC. Its translation is CASSVTSGVYNEQYF.

The chain combines TRBV6-1 with TRBJ2-1, with D possibly being TRBD2 (6 bases). This CDR3 comprises 15 residues. The V and J ends lost 8 bases and 7 bases respectively, with 21 bases between them. The germline gives CDR1 MNHNS, CDR2 SASEGT. In nucleotides, the CDR3 is TGTGCCAGCTGGATCGTAGCGGCGGTCGGGAATGAGCAGTTCTTC. Protein: CASWIVAAVGNEQFF.

This chain links TRBV25-1 with TRBJ2-1; no firm D call. Germline V gives CDR1 MGHDK, CDR2 SYGVNS. This CDR3 region has 13 residues. V gave up 1 base and J gave up 9 bases, with 10 bases separating them. CDR3 amino acids: CASSEWFAAEQFF. CDR3 sequence (DNA): TGTGCCAGCAGTGAATGGTTCGCGGCTGAGCAGTTCTTC. Supplemented by reference TRBV25-1 and TRBJ2-1, the full variable domain reads EADIYQTPRYLVIGTGKKITLECSQTMGHDKMYWYQQDPGMELHLIHYSYGVNSTEKGDLSSESTVSRIRTEHFPLTLESARPSHTSQYLCASSEWFAAEQFFGPGTRLTVL.

A few counts support this clonotype. The chain links TRBV7-7 to TRBJ2-1, with TRBD1 matching 9 bases. Germline V lookup: CDR1 SSHAT, CDR2 FNYEAQ (reference sequence). V was clipped by 5 bases and J by 0 bases; unmatched bases: 2. The CDR3 totals 15 residues. CDR3 bases: TGTGCCAGCAGCGCGACAGGGGGCTCCTACAATGAGCAGTTCTTC. Protein: CASSATGGSYNEQFF.

The rearrangement links TRBV20-1 to TRBJ2-4; TRBD2 agrees at 16 bases. V shed 3 bases, J shed 13 bases, and the junction held 15 bases outside the gene matches. Germline CDR1 DFQATT, CDR2 SNEGSKA (reference sequence). The CDR3 length is 17 residues. The CDR3 DNA is TGCAGTGCTAGGGGACTAGCGGGAGGGCTTAAGCACAATGAGCAGTACTTC. This codes for CSARGLAGGLKHNEQYF.

The chain employs TRBV20-1 and TRBJ2-7, with 9 bases matching TRBD2. This CDR3 has 15 amino acids. The germline gives CDR1 DFQATT, CDR2 SNEGSKA (reference sequence). V shed 3 bases and J 9 bases; nucleotides not matched to a gene: 15. Written as DNA, the CDR3 is TGCAGTGCTAGTCGTAGCGGGGGCCTTCAAAAGGGGCAGTACTTC. Translating it yields CSASRSGGLQKGQYF.

On this clonotype itself: One junction end does not reproduce the germline sequence, and a read error may be involved. J is TRBJ1-4 and V is TRBV12-3 or TRBV12-4; TRBD1 matches at 7 bases. CDR3 size: 15 residues. The DNA for the CDR3 is TGTGCCAGCAGAAAGGGGACAGCAACTAATGAAAAACCGTTTTTT. It yields the protein CASRKGTATNEKPFF.

The V gene is TRBV20-1, the J gene TRBJ2-3; no firm D call. Germline CDR1 DFQATT, CDR2 SNEGSKA (reference sequence). With 0 bases removed from V and 2 bases from J, the gap between germline ends came to 6 bases. This CDR3 region has 13 residues. The CDR3 sequence is CSARDLLTDTQYF. The CDR3 DNA follows: TGCAGTGCTAGAGATCTGCTCACAGATACGCAGTATTTT.

The rearrangement links TRBV2 to TRBJ1-5; D is uncertain. Trimming took 5 bases from V and 4 from J, leaving 15 bases between them. Per the germline V gene, CDR1 is SNHLY and CDR2 is FYNNEI. The CDR3 is 15 amino acids. The CDR3 reads CASSLNTIPNQPQHF. In nucleotides, the CDR3 is TGTGCCAGCAGTCTAAACACGATTCCGAATCAGCCCCAGCATTTT.

This clonotype has more than one count but fewer than ten. V gene TRBV14 combines with J gene TRBJ2-1, with a possible D match to TRBD1 (6 bases). The germline gives CDR1 SGHDN, CDR2 FVKESK. The CDR3 spans 17 residues. V gave up 1 base and J gave up 0 bases, with 13 bases separating them. This chain's CDR3 is CASSQVLGGSSYNEQFF. CDR3 in DNA: TGTGCCAGCAGCCAAGTCCTTGGGGGCAGCTCCTACAATGAGCAGTTCTTC. Based on the CDR3 plus reference TRBV14 and TRBJ2-1, the full variable domain is EAGVTQFPSHSVIEKGQTVTLRCDPISGHDNLYWYRRVMGKEIKFLLHFVKESKQDESGMPNNRFLAERTGGTYSTLKVQPAELEDSGVYFCASSQVLGGSSYNEQFFGPGTRLTVL.

V is TRBV28 and J is TRBJ2-5; no firm D call. CDR3 length: 14 amino acids. V was clipped by 4 bases and J by 1 base, with 10 bases between them. Germline V gene lookup returns CDR1 MDHEN and CDR2 SYDVKM. The chain's CDR3 is CASSSIDTQETQYF. CDR3 in DNA: TGTGCCAGCAGTTCCATAGACACCCAAGAGACCCAGTACTTC.

This chain links TRBV3-1 with TRBJ2-5; TRBD2 agrees at 7 bases. Near its end, the DNA agrees better with TRBJ2-7, so the J call may be wrong. Germline loops: CDR1 LGHDT, CDR2 YNNKEL (reference sequence). The CDR3 is 13 residues long. The DNA for the CDR3 is TGTGCCAGCAGTCGGGAGGTGGCCTACGAGCAGTACTTC. This sequence encodes CASSREVAYEQYF.

This clonotype was picked up many times. This sequence joins TRBV29-1 and TRBJ2-1; TRBD1 agrees at 12 bases. CDR1 is SQVTM and CDR2 is ANQGSEA in the germline V gene. The length of the CDR3 is 17 residues. Trimming took 4 bases from V and 4 from J; bases not matched to a gene: 11. CDR3 amino acids: CSVVGATGQGAYNEQFF. In DNA, the CDR3 is TGCAGCGTTGTTGGCGCCACGGGACAGGGGGCGTACAATGAGCAGTTCTTC.

V is TRBV29-1 and J is TRBJ1-1; TRBD1 is a possible D gene (5 bases). Germline V CDR1 and CDR2: SQVTM, ANQGSEA. V was pared by 7 bases and J by 2 bases, with 11 bases between. This CDR3 contains 12 residues. CDR3: CSGNQGNTEAFF. The CDR3 nucleotides read TGCAGCGGTAATCAGGGAAACACTGAAGCTTTCTTT.

The V and J genes are TRBV5-5 and TRBJ1-5; no firm D call. The CDR3 contains 15 residues. Trimming stripped 0 bases from V and 4 bases from J, with 11 bases between. Germline CDR1 SGHKS, CDR2 YYEKEE (reference sequence). For the CDR3, the DNA is TGTGCCAGCAGCTTGGAAGTTTTGGGAAATCAGCCCCAGCATTTT. Translating it yields CASSLEVLGNQPQHF.

There are many counts of this clonotype. The V call is TRBV7-9, the J call TRBJ2-5; 11 bases align to TRBD2. J lost 5 bases, V lost 6 bases, and 5 bases had no gene match. This CDR3 is built from 14 residues. Germline V lookup: CDR1 SEHNR, CDR2 FQNEAQ (reference sequence). Here the CDR3 DNA reads TGTGCCAGCAGTTTACTAGCGGGGGTCGAGACCCAGTACTTC. As protein: CASSLLAGVETQYF. The whole variable domain, filled in from reference TRBV7-9 and TRBJ2-5, reads DTGVSQNPRHKITKRGQNVTFRCDPISEHNRLYWYRQTLGQGPEFLTYFQNEAQLEKSRLLSDRFSAERPKGSFSTLEIQRTEQGDSAMYLCASSLLAGVETQYFGPGTRLLVL.

The rearrangement uses TRBV27 and TRBJ1-1; 7 bases are shared with TRBD1. V lost 7 bases, J lost 6 bases, and 5 bases stayed unmatched. CDR1 MNHEY and CDR2 SMNVEV come from the germline V gene (reference sequence). The CDR3 length is 12 residues. Written as DNA, the CDR3 is TGTGCCAGCATCAAGCAGGGGGCTGAAGCTTTCTTT. Amino acids: CASIKQGAEAFF.

This clonotype was seen a handful of times. The chain links TRBV10-3 to TRBJ2-5, with D possibly TRBD2 on 6 matching bases. V was trimmed by 10 bases and J by 3 bases, leaving 15 bases between them. Germline V CDR1 and CDR2: ENHRY, SYGVKD. The CDR3 totals 13 residues. The CDR3 region is CATASGGKETQYF. The DNA of the CDR3 is TGTGCCACCGCCTCAGGAGGGAAAGAGACCCAGTACTTC.

The genes are TRBV2 and TRBJ1-6; a possible D gene is TRBD1 (5 bases). The germline V and J ends were trimmed by 4 bases and 6 bases, with 7 bases remaining between them. The CDR3 extends over 13 amino acids. Germline loops: CDR1 SNHLY, CDR2 FYNNEI. CDR3 in DNA: TGTGCCAGCAGTGGGGGCCCTAATTCACCCCTCCACTTT. This codes for CASSGGPNSPLHF.